This entry features one T cell receptor (beta chain) sequence. Time point defined: patch test 1, 2 weeks after DPC sensitization. The treatment denotes: therapeutic diphenylcyclopropenone sensitization with weekly scalp DPC. Germline CDR1 and CDR2: KGHSY and FQNENV. The CDR3 covers 11 residues. Between the trimmed V and J ends, which lost 4 bases and 7 bases, there was a span of 8 bases. The sample belongs to a study of human T cells and chemical hapten exposure. TCRdb ran MiXCR on the RACE reads and lists one entry per CDR3 protein. This sample has 85,000 or so distinct CDR3 sequences; 9.5% to 12% occur once, and the top ten carry approximately 4%.

The clonotype comes from a woman between 45 and 65 years old with alopecia areata. Some clones in this sample may be carry-over from other donors' samples. This chain uses TRBV16 with TRBJ2-7; D not certain. The sequenced sample was whole blood, obtained in connection with sensitization to the hapten diphenylcyclopropenone (DPC). CDR3 DNA: TGTGCCAGCAGCCGACGACAAGAGCAGTACTTC. Translation: CASSRRQEQYF.